The present T cell receptor beta chain was sequenced within a study of blood T cell repertoires in COVID-19. Across the study: The samples span acute and convalescent COVID-19 from the United States, Italy and Spain. PBMCs, B-cell-depleted T cells, or T cells provided the cDNA or gDNA that made up the material.

Authors' methods: Estimated nucleated cell counts came from reference gene primer amplification. This table comes from immunoSEQ multiplex PCR, and its TCRdb copy is limited to in-frame clones, with some not included. V, J and clone size derive from that table, while D and trimming were established from the DNA sequence. The data show about 440,000 clones, 85% to 90% seen once. This CDR3 comprises 12 residues. The V and J ends lost 4 bases and 10 bases, in that order; junction bases with no gene match: 4. The specimen sequenced was peripheral blood. The TCR was taken from a woman in her twenties or thirties with acute or convalescent COVID-19. This rearrangement joins TRBV12-3 or TRBV12-4 to TRBJ2-1, with TRBD2 matching over 7 bases. The CDR3 loop is CASSWTSWEQFF. The CDR3 nucleotides read TGTGCCAGCAGTTGGACTAGTTGGGAGCAGTTCTTC.